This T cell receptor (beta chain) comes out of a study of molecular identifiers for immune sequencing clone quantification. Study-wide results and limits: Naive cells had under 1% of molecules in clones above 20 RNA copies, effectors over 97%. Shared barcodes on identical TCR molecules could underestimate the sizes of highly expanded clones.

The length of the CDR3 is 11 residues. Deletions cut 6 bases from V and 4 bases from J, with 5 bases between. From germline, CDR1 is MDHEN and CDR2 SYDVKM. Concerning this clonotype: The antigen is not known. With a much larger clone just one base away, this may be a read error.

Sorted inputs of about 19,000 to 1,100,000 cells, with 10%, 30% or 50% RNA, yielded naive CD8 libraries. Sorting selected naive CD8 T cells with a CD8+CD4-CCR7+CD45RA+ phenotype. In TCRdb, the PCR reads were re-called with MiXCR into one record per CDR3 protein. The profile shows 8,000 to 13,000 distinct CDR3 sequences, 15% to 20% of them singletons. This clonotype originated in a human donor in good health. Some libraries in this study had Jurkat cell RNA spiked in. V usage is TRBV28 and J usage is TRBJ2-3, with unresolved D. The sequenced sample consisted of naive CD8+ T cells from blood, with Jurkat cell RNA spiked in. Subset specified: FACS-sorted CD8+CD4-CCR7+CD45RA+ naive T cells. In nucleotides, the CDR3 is TGTGCCAGCAGACGGTCAGATACGCAGTATTTT. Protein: CASRRSDTQYF.